This is a list of T cell receptor beta chains from one sample in a study of cytotoxic CD8 clonotypes in ibrutinib-treated CLL. TCRdb's copy holds only in-frame clones and misses some; the assay was immunoSEQ multiplex PCR. The profile covers 40,000 or so clones, with less than 85% appearing a single time and roughly a tenth taken by the ten largest. The material sequenced was PBMCs, taken at disease progression, from a patient treated with ibrutinib. These receptors all come from a human donor with chronic lymphocytic leukemia. The CDR3 runs from the conserved cysteine through the conserved F or W. Each record gives: clone size, CDR3 length, V gene, J gene, D gene, CDR3 DNA, CDR3 protein. The D gene is left open where the match is weak. The size entry is marked missing in some rows and otherwise reads once, few, many or a size class.

once	14	TRBV18	TRBJ1-1	.	TGTGCCAGCTCACCAGATAGGGGGGCAGGTGAAGCTTTCTTT	CASSPDRGAGEAFF
.	15	TRBV19	TRBJ2-7	TRBD1	TGTGCCAGTAGTATATCAGGGGACAGGGGCTACGAGCAGTACTTC	CASSISGDRGYEQYF
.	16	TRBV19	TRBJ1-1	.	TGTGCCAGTAGTATTTGGGGTGCACAGGGGAACACTGAAGCTTTCTTT	CASSIWGAQGNTEAFF
once	15	TRBV4-1	TRBJ2-1	TRBD2	TGCGCCAGCAGCCAGACTAGCGGGAGGGCCTTTGAGCAGTTCTTC	CASSQTSGRAFEQFF
.	15	TRBV2	TRBJ2-7	.	TGTGCCAGCAGGGAGCAGGGATTTAAGGTCTACGAGCAGTACTTC	CASREQGFKVYEQYF
.	14	TRBV11-2	TRBJ2-5	.	TGTGCCAGCAGACTTGGTAGCGCGGGACAGACCCAGTACTTC	CASRLGSAGQTQYF
.	13	TRBV11-2	TRBJ1-2	.	TGTGCCAGCAGCTCGGGACCGCACTATGGCTACACCTTC	CASSSGPHYGYTF
.	12	TRBV11-3	TRBJ1-2	.	TGTGCCAGCAAACAGACAGGAGATGGCTACACCTTC	CASKQTGDGYTF
.	15	TRBV5-4	TRBJ2-3	TRBD1	TGTGCCAGCAGCTTCTCAGGGGGCGCGTTAGATACGCAGTATTTT	CASSFSGGALDTQYF
.	14	TRBV11-2	TRBJ2-1	TRBD2	TGTGCCAGCAGCCGTCTAGCGGGCCACAATGAGCAGTTCTTC	CASSRLAGHNEQFF
.	15	TRBV10-3	TRBJ2-1	.	TGTGCCATCAGTGAGTCCACGGGTCGGACCAATGAGCAGTTCTTC	CAISESTGRTNEQFF
.	20	TRBV12-2	TRBJ2-4	.	TGTGCAAGTCCCAAAAGTGGGCCTATGAACCCCCCAGCAGCCAAAAACATTCAGTACTTC	CASPKSGPMNPPAAKNIQYF
.	15	TRBV2	TRBJ2-1	.	TGTGCCAGCAGTGAAGGGACAGGGAGGGGGAATGAGCAGTTCTTC	CASSEGTGRGNEQFF
once	10	TRBV21-1	TRBJ2-7	.	TGTGCCAGCCCCCCTGGGGAGCAGTACTTC	CASPPGEQYF
once	13	TRBV10-1	TRBJ2-5	.	TGCGCCAGCAGTACCTCCGAGTACGAGACCCAGTACTTC	CASSTSEYETQYF
.	15	TRBV2	TRBJ1-1	TRBD1	TGTGCCAGCAGTGAAGCAGGGACAGGGGTCACTGAAGCTTTCTTT	CASSEAGTGVTEAFF
.	15	TRBV7-6	TRBJ1-3	.	TGTGCCAGCAGCTTAACGGGGATCATTGGAAACACCATATATTTT	CASSLTGIIGNTIYF
few	13	TRBV18	TRBJ2-7	.	TGTGCCAGCTCACCACCCGGGACTGAAGAGCAGTACTTC	CASSPPGTEEQYF
few	14	TRBV28	TRBJ2-3	.	TGTGCCAGCAGTTTCGGAGGGTACACAGATACGCAGTATTTT	CASSFGGYTDTQYF
few	14	TRBV28	TRBJ1-2	TRBD1	TGTGCCAGCAGTTTGAACAGGGGGCCGTATGGCTACACCTTC	CASSLNRGPYGYTF
.	14	TRBV7-3	TRBJ2-7	TRBD1	TGTGCCAGCAGTAAACAGGGGAACTCCTACGAGCAGTACTTC	CASSKQGNSYEQYF
.	13	TRBV7-3	TRBJ2-1	.	TGTGCCAGCAGCCAAAGAGCCTACAATGAGCAGTTCTTC	CASSQRAYNEQFF
.	16	TRBV11-2	TRBJ2-3	TRBD1	TGTGCCAGCAGCTTAGGGGGGACAGCTTCCACAGATACGCAGTATTTT	CASSLGGTASTDTQYF
.	14	TRBV2	TRBJ1-5	.	TGTGCCAGCAGTGCCGACAGCCATGATCAGCCCCAGCATTTT	CASSADSHDQPQHF
.	15	TRBV5-1	TRBJ2-2	TRBD1	TGCGCCAGCAGCCTACAGGGGGTATTGTCTGGGGAGCTGTTTTTT	CASSLQGVLSGELFF
.	16	TRBV5-1	TRBJ2-3	TRBD1	TGCGCCAGCAGCCCTGGGACAGGGGGGCTCACAGATACGCAGTATTTT	CASSPGTGGLTDTQYF
.	14	TRBV9	TRBJ2-3	.	TGTGCCAGCAGCGTAGGTCTGTTCGCAGATACGCAGTATTTT	CASSVGLFADTQYF
.	13	TRBV7-2	TRBJ1-2	TRBD1	TGTGCCAGCAGAGCCGGGACAGCCCATGGCTACACCTTC	CASRAGTAHGYTF
few	13	TRBV10-3	TRBJ1-5	.	TGTGCCATCAGTGAGTGGGGAAATCAGCCCCAGCATTTT	CAISEWGNQPQHF
few	16	TRBV15	TRBJ2-3	.	TGTGCCACCAGCAGAGAGGTCCAGTTTGGTGCAGATACGCAGTATTTT	CATSREVQFGADTQYF
.	15	TRBV27	TRBJ1-2	.	TGTGCCAGCAGTTCATTAGGAGGGGCTAACTATGGCTACACCTTC	CASSSLGGANYGYTF
.	14	TRBV2	TRBJ2-7	.	TGTGCCAGCAGGGGAACGGGGGACACCTACGAGCAGTACTTC	CASRGTGDTYEQYF
.	17	TRBV19	TRBJ1-5	.	TGTGCCAGTAGACGGAATACAGGAACGGGGGGCAATCAGCCCCAGCATTTT	CASRRNTGTGGNQPQHF
.	13	TRBV5-6	TRBJ1-6	.	TGTGCCAGCAGCTGGAGGGGTGGTTCACCCCTCCACTTT	CASSWRGGSPLHF
.	16	TRBV30	TRBJ1-3	.	TGTGCCTGGAGTGTGACAGGTTTGAACTCTGGAAACACCATATATTTT	CAWSVTGLNSGNTIYF
.	13	TRBV12-5	TRBJ2-7	.	TGTGCTAGTGGACAGGGACAAGGGTACGAGCAGTACTTC	CASGQGQGYEQYF
.	12	TRBV27	TRBJ1-1	.	TGTGCCAGCAGGACATGGCGGGGTGAAGCTTTCTTT	CASRTWRGEAFF
.	13	TRBV19	TRBJ2-6	.	TGTGCCAGTTGCGGGGCTGGGGCCAACGTCCTGACTTTC	CASCGAGANVLTF
.	16	TRBV4-1	TRBJ2-1	TRBD2	TGCGCCAGCAGCCAAGTACTAGCGGGGGGCGACAATGAGCAGTTCTTC	CASSQVLAGGDNEQFF
.	16	TRBV4-1	TRBJ2-2	.	TGCGCCAGCAGCCAACGCCGGGTAGACGGGACCGGGGAGCTGTTTTTT	CASSQRRVDGTGELFF
.	19	TRBV15	TRBJ2-7	.	TGTGCCACCAGCAGCCGTGTGGGGCGGGTCCGATTCAGCTCCTACGAGCAGTACTTC	CATSSRVGRVRFSSYEQYF
.	16	TRBV5-1	TRBJ1-3	TRBD1	TGCGCCAGCAGCTTGGGTACAGGGGGTTCTGGAAACACCATATATTTT	CASSLGTGGSGNTIYF
.	11	TRBV6-5	TRBJ1-1	.	TGTGCCAGCAGGGACAGCCGCAAAGCTTTCTTT	CASRDSRKAFF
.	13	TRBV29-1	TRBJ1-3	.	TGCAGCGTCTCACCGAGCTCTGGAAACACCATATATTTT	CSVSPSSGNTIYF
.	11	TRBV2	TRBJ1-1	.	TGTGCCAGCAACGAGTGGGAGGAAGCTTTCTTT	CASNEWEEAFF
.	16	TRBV9	TRBJ2-5	TRBD1	TGTGCCAGCAGCGTAGGGCCAGGGGGTTTCGGGGAGACCCAGTACTTC	CASSVGPGGFGETQYF
.	16	TRBV6-5	TRBJ2-1	.	TGTGCCAGCAGTTACTCGACAGTGAGCTCCTACAATGAGCAGTTCTTC	CASSYSTVSSYNEQFF
.	13	TRBV29-1	TRBJ1-1	.	TGCAGCGTTGCAAGGACGGGGAACACTGAAGCTTTCTTT	CSVARTGNTEAFF
.	17	TRBV7-9	TRBJ2-2	.	TGTGCCAGCAACCTGGCATACGGGGGCCCGAACACCGGGGAGCTGTTTTTT	CASNLAYGGPNTGELFF
.	15	TRBV18	TRBJ1-5	TRBD1	TGTGCCAGCTCACCACCTACAGGGGGGCTTCAGCCCCAGCATTTT	CASSPPTGGLQPQHF
.	18	TRBV19	TRBJ2-3	TRBD2	TGTGCCAGTAGTATAGAATACGTGGGACTAGCGGGGGGAGATACGCAGTATTTT	CASSIEYVGLAGGDTQYF
.	14	TRBV5-6	TRBJ1-5	.	TGTGCCAGCAGCTTAGCAGGTATGGGTCAGCCCCAGCATTTT	CASSLAGMGQPQHF
.	17	TRBV4-1	TRBJ1-4	TRBD1	TGCGCCAGCAGCCAAGTTGGAGGGGGCGCTACTAATGAAAAACTGTTTTTT	CASSQVGGGATNEKLFF
.	14	TRBV18	TRBJ2-2	.	TGTGCCAGCTCACCACGGGGGATCACCGGGGAGCTGTTTTTT	CASSPRGITGELFF